This passage covers 5 T cell receptor beta chains from one sample sequenced in a study of T cell repertoires in cytomegalovirus infection. The antigens for these receptors are not known. TCRdb used MiXCR to reprocess the reads, holding one entry per CDR3 protein. This repertoire shows 300,000 to 400,000 distinct CDR3 sequences, about 25% found once; its top ten account for 13%. Sequenced here: cultured PBMCs, sampled from culture after CMV antigen stimulation. All receptors come from a human donor in good health (CMV status not recorded). Some clones in this sample may be carry-over from other donors' samples.

This clonotype has only a few counts. The V and J genes are TRBV20-1 and TRBJ2-3; maybe TRBD2 (5 bases). There are 13 residues in the CDR3. Trimming took 5 bases from V and 6 from J, leaving 15 bases between them. Germline assignment: CDR1 DFQATT and CDR2 SNEGSKA (reference sequence). CDR3 amino acids: CSAARSVADTQYF. The CDR3 coding sequence is TGCAGTGCTGCGCGTTCGGTAGCGGATACGCAGTATTTT.

In this sample, this clonotype turned up many times. The chain couples TRBV7-2 to TRBJ2-3, with D hard to call. Trimming shortened V by 4 bases and J by 3 bases, and 11 bases separated the two germline ends. This CDR3 spans 14 amino acids. CDR1 and CDR2 (germline): SGHTA, FQGNSA. The CDR3 nucleotides are TGTGCCAGCAGCTCAGGACGTCGAACAGATACGCAGTATTTT. It encodes CASSSGRRTDTQYF.

This clonotype was detected many times. The V gene is TRBV7-2, the J gene TRBJ2-2; TRBD1 agrees at 10 bases. This CDR3 is 16 amino acids long. J gave up 5 bases and V 0 bases, and 3 bases lay outside the gene matches. The germline CDR1 and CDR2 sequences are SGHTA and FQGNSA. CDR3 sequence reads: CASSLAPGQGTGELFF. The CDR3 DNA sequence: TGTGCCAGCAGCTTAGCCCCGGGACAGGGGACCGGGGAGCTGTTTTTT.

CDR3 loop: CASSLRGTTQETQYF. The CDR3 region has the DNA TGTGCCAGTAGTCTCCGAGGGACAACTCAAGAGACCCAGTACTTC. The genes are TRBV19 and TRBJ2-5, with TRBD1 as a possible D gene (6 bases). V lost 5 bases and J lost 2, with 15 bases in between. CDR3 length: 15 amino acids. CDR1 and CDR2 (germline): LNHDA, SQIVND (reference sequence).

The rearrangement links TRBV12-3 or TRBV12-4 to TRBJ2-7, with 7 nucleotides matching TRBD1. The CDR3 is 13 residues long. With 4 bases clipped from V and 5 bases from J, the junction kept 5 bases outside the gene matches. The chain's CDR3 is CASSSNRGHEQYV. For the CDR3, the DNA is TGTGCCAGCAGTTCGAACAGGGGACACGAGCAGTACGTC.